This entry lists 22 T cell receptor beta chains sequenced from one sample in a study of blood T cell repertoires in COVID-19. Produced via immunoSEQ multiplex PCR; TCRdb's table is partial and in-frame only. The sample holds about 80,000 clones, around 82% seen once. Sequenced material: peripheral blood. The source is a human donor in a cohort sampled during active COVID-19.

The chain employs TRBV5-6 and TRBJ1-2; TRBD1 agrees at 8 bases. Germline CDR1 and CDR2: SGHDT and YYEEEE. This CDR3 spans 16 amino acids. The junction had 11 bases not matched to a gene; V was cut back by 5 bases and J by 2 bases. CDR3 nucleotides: TGTGCCAGCAGAACCGACAGGACAGGGAGAAACTATGGCTACACCTTC. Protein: CASRTDRTGRNYGYTF.

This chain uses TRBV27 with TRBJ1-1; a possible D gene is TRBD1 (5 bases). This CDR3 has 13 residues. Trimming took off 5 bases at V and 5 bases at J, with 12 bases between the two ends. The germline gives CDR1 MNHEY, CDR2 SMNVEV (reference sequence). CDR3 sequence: CASSPRGFTEAFF. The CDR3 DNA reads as TGTGCCAGCAGTCCTAGGGGCTTTACTGAAGCTTTCTTT.

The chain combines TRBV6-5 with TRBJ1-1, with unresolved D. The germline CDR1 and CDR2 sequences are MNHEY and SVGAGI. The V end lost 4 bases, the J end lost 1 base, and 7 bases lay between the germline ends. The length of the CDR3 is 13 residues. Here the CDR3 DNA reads TGTGCCAGCAGTTCGACACAGAACACTGAAGCTTTCTTT. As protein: CASSSTQNTEAFF.

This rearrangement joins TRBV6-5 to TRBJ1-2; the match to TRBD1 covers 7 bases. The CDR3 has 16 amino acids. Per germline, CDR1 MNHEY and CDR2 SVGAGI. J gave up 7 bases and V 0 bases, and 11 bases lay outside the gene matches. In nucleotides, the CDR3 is TGTGCCAGCAGTTACTCGAACAGGGGAAGGGGGACTGGCTACACCTTC. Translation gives CASSYSNRGRGTGYTF.

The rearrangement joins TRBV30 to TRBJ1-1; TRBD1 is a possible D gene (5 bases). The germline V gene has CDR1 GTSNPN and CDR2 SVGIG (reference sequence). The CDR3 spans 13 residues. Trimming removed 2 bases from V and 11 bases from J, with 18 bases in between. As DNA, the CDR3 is TGTGCCTGGAGTCCCTACTTGGGGACTGGGGCTTTCTTT. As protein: CAWSPYLGTGAFF. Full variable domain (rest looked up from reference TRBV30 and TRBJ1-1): SQTIHQWPATLVQPVGSPLSLECTVEGTSNPNLYWYRQAAGRGLQLLFYSVGIGQISSEVPQNLSASRPQDRQFILSSKKLLLSDSGFYLCAWSPYLGTGAFFGQGTRLTVV.

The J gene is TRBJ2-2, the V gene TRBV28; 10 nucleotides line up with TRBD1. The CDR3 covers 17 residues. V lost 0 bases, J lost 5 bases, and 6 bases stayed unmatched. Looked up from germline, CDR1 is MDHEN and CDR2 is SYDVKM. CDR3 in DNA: TGTGCCAGCAGTTTATGGTGGGGACAGGGGAGAACCGGGGAGCTGTTTTTT. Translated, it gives CASSLWWGQGRTGELFF.

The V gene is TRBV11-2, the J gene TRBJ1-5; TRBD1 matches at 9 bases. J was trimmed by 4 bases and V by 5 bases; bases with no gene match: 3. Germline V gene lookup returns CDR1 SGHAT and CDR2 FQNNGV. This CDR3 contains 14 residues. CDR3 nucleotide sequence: TGTGCCAGCAGCGCCGGGACAGGGAATCAGCCCCAGCATTTT. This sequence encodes CASSAGTGNQPQHF.

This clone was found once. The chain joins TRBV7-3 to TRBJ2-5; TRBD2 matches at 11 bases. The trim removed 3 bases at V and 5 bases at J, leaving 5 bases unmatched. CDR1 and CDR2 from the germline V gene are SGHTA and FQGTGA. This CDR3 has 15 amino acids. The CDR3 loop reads CASSLGSGGAETQYF. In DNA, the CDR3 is TGTGCCAGCAGCTTGGGTAGCGGGGGGGCGGAGACCCAGTACTTC.

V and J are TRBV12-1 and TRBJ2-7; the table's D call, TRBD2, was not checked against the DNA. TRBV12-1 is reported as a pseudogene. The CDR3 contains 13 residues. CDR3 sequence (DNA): TGTGCCAGCCTTGGCGGGGGGGCGTACGAGCAGTACTTC. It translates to CASLGGGAYEQYF.

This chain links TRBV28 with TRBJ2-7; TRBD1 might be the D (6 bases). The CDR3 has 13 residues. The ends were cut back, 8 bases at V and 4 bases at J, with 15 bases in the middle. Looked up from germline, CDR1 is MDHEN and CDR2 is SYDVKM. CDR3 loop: CASEGQTPYEQYF. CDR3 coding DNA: TGTGCCAGCGAGGGACAAACCCCGTACGAGCAGTACTTC.

CDR3 bases: TGTGCCAGCAGCTTACAGCGGGGGGGCCCAGATACGCAGTATTTT. It codes for CASSLQRGGPDTQYF. The chain joins TRBV7-3 to TRBJ2-3; 10 bases are shared with TRBD2. After removal of 2 bases from V and 4 bases from J, the junction contained 3 bases not matched to a gene. Germline lookup yields CDR1 SGHTA and CDR2 FQGTGA. This CDR3 has 15 amino acids.

The CDR3 coding sequence is TGTGCCAGCAGCCAAGATCGGCGGGTGAACACTGAAGCTTTCTTT. This gives the protein CASSQDRRVNTEAFF. J is TRBJ1-1 and V is TRBV4-2; D gene uncertain. The CDR3 consists of 15 residues. Trimming pared 0 bases from V and 0 bases from J, leaving 8 bases between. Looked up from germline, CDR1 is LGHNA and CDR2 is YNFKEQ.

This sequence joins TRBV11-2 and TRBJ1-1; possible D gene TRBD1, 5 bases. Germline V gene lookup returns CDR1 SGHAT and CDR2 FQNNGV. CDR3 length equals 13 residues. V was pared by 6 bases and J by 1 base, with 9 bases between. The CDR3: CASRPQENTEAFF. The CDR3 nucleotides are TGTGCCAGCAGACCACAGGAGAACACTGAAGCTTTCTTT.

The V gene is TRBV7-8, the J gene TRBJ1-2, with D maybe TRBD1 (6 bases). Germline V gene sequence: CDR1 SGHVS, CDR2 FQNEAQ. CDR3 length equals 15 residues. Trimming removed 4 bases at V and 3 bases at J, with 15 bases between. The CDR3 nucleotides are TGTGCCAGCAGCTCAAGAACAGGGAGGGACTATGGCTACACCTTC. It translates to CASSSRTGRDYGYTF.

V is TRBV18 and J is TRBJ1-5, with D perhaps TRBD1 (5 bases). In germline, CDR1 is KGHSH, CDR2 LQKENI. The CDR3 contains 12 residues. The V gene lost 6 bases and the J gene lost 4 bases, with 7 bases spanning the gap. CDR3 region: CASSQGNQPQHF. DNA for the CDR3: TGTGCCAGCTCGCAGGGAAATCAGCCCCAGCATTTT.

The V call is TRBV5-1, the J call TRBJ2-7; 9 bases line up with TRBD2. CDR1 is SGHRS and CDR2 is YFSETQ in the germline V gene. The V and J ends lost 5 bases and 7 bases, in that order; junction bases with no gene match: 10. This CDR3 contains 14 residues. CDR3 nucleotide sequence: TGCGCCAGCAGTAGCGGGGGCACTCCGGGGGAGCAGTACTTC. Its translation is CASSSGGTPGEQYF.

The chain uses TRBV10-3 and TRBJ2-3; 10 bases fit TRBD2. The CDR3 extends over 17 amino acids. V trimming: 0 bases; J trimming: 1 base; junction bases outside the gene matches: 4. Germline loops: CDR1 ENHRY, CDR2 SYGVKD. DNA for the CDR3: TGTGCCATCAGTGAGTCGTACACTAGCGGGGGCACAGATACGCAGTATTTT. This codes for CAISESYTSGGTDTQYF.

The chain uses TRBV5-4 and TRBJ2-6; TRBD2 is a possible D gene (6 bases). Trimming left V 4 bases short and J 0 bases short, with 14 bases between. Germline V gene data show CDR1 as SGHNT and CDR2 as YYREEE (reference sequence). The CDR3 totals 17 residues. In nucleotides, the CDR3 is TGTGCCAGCAGCGCCGGGGGACCCTACTCTGGGGCCAACGTCCTGACTTTC. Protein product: CASSAGGPYSGANVLTF.

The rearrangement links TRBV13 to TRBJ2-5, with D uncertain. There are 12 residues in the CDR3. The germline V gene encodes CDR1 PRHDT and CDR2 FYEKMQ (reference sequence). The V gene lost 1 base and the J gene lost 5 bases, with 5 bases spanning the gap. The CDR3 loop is CASSLVRETQYF. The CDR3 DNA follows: TGTGCCAGCAGCTTAGTCCGGGAGACCCAGTACTTC.

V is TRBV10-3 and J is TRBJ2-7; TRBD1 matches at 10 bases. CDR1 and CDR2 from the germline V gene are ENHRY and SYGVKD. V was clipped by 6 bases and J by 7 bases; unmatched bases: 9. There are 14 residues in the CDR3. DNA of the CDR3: TGTGCCATCAGGGAGGGACAGGGGTATGGGGAGCAGTACTTC. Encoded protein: CAIREGQGYGEQYF.

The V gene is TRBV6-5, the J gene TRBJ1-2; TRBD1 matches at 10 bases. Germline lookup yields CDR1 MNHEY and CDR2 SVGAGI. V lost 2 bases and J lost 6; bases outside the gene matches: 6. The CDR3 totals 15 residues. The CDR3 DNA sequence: TGTGCCAGCAGTTACCTCCGGACAGGGGGGGATGGCTACACCTTC. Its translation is CASSYLRTGGDGYTF.

The CDR3 loop is CASSTPPGQGNSPLHF. CDR3 bases: TGTGCCAGCAGCACCCCGCCGGGACAGGGAAACTCACCCCTCCACTTT. The V gene is TRBV28, the J gene TRBJ1-6, with TRBD1 matching 9 bases. Germline CDR1 MDHEN, CDR2 SYDVKM. Trimming at V came to 6 bases and at J to 10 bases, leaving 13 bases not matched to a gene. The CDR3 is 16 amino acids.